This TCR beta chain was identified during a study of early stage breast cancer tumors. Each sample had two DNA replicates, about 0.47 ug blood or roughly 1.6 ug tissue. The assay was immunoSEQ multiplex PCR, and TCRdb's table has in-frame clones only and misses some. The sample holds about 72,000 clones, 70% to 85% seen once. The CDR3 covers 14 residues. Trimming shortened V by 1 base and J by 3 bases, and 10 bases separated the two germline ends. Germline V lookup: CDR1 LNHNV, CDR2 YYDKDF (reference sequence). Specimen: blood. The clonotype was recovered from a person aged 55 to 75 with breast cancer. The gene calls are TRBV15 and TRBJ2-7; D possibly corresponds to TRBD1 (6 bases). CDR3 in amino acids: CATSRGQVNYEQYF. The CDR3 DNA sequence: TGTGCCACCAGCAGAGGACAGGTTAACTACGAGCAGTACTTC.